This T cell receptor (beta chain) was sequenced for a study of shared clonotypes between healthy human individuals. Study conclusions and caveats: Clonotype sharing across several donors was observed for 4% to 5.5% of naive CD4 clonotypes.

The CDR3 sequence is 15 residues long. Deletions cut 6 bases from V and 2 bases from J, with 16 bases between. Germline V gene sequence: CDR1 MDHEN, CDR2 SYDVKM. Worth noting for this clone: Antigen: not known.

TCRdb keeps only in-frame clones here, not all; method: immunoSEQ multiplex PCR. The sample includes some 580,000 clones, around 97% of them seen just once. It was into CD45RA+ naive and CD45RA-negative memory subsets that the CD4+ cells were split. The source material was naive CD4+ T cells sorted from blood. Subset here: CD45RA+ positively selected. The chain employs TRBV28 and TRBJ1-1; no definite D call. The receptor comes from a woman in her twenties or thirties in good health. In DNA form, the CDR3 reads TGTGCCAGCAGAAGGTCGCGAGCCTTAAACACTGAAGCTTTCTTT. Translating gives CASRRSRALNTEAFF.